This T cell receptor (beta chain) was documented in a study of cytomegalovirus exposure and HLA in healthy donors. Study outcomes and limitations: The listing of roughly 160 TCR beta chains classed them as cytomegalovirus-associated. Researchers reported that a few CMV-associated chains were confirmed in vitro as CMV antigen-specific.

Sequencing used immunoSEQ multiplex PCR; TCRdb keeps in-frame clones, though not all of them. Here the sample spans 150,000 to 200,000 clones, approximately 84% being singletons. The CDR3 has 16 residues. Germline V CDR1 and CDR2: MDHEN, SYDVKM. V shed 1 base and J 3 bases; nucleotides not matched to a gene: 5. As concerns this clone: What it binds is unknown.

The receptor's source is a man aged 18 to 29 in good health and CMV-seropositive. The chain has TRBV28 and TRBJ2-1; TRBD2 matches 8 bases. Material for sequencing was PBMCs. The CDR3 sequence: CASSLFRGLDYNEQFF. CDR3 DNA: TGTGCCAGCAGTTTATTTCGGGGACTAGACTACAATGAGCAGTTCTTC.